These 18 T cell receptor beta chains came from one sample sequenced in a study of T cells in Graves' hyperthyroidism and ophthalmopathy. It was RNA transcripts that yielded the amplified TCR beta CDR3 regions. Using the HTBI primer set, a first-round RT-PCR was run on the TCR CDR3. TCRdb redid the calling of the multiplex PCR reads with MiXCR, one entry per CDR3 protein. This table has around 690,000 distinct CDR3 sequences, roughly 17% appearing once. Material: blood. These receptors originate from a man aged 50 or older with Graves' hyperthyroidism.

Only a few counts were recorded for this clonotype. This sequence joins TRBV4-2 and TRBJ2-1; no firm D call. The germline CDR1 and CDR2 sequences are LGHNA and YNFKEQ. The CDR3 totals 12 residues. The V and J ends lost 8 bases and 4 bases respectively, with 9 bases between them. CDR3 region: CASSTEYNEQFF. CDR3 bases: TGTGCCAGCTCCACAGAGTACAATGAGCAGTTCTTC.

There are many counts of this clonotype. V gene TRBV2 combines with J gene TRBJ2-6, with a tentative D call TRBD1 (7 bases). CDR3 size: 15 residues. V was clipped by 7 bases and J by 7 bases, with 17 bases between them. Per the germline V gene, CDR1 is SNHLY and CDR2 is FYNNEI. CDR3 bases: TGTGCCAGCAATGACGGCCAGGGGGGAGCCAACGTCCTGACTTTC. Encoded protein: CASNDGQGGANVLTF.

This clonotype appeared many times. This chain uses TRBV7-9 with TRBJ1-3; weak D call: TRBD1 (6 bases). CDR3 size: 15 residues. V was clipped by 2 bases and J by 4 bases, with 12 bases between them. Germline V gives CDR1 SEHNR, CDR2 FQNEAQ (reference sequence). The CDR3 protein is CASSLMQGRGNTIYF. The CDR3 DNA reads TGTGCCAGCAGCTTAATGCAGGGGCGAGGAAACACCATATATTTT.

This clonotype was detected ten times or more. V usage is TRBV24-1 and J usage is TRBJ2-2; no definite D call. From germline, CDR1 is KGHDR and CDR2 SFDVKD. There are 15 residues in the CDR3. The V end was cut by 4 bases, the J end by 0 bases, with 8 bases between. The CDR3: CATSDTRANTGELFF. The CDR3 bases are TGTGCCACCAGTGACACACGCGCGAACACCGGGGAGCTGTTTTTT.

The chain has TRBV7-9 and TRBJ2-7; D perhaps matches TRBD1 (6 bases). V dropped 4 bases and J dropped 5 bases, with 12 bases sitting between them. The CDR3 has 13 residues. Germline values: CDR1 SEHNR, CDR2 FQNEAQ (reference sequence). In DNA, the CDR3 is TGTGCCAGCAGCTCGCACAGGGACGACGAGCAGTACTTC. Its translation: CASSSHRDDEQYF.

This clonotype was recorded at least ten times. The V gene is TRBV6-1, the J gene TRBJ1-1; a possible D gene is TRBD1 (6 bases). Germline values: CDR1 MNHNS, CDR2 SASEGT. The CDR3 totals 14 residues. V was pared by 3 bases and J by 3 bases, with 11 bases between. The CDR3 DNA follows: TGTGCCAGCAGTGAGCAGGGGTTGGACACTGAAGCTTTCTTT. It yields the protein CASSEQGLDTEAFF.

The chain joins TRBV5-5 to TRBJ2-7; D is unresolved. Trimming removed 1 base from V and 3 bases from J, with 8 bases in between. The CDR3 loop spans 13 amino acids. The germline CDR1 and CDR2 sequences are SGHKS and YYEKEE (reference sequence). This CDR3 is CASSLRQHYEQYF. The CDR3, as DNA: TGTGCCAGCAGCTTGAGGCAGCACTACGAGCAGTACTTC.

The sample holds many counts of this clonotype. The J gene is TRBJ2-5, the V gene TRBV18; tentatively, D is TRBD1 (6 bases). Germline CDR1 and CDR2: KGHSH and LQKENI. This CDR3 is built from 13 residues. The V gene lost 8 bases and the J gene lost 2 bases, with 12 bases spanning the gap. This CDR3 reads CASTPGHQETQYF. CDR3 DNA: TGTGCCAGCACTCCGGGACATCAAGAGACCCAGTACTTC.

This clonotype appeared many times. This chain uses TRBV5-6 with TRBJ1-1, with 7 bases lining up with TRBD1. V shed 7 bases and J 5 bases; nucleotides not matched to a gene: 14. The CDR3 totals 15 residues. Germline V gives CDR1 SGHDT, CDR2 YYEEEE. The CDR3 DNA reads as TGTGCCAGCTATAGACAGGGAATAGTTTATACTGAAGCTTTCTTT. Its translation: CASYRQGIVYTEAFF.

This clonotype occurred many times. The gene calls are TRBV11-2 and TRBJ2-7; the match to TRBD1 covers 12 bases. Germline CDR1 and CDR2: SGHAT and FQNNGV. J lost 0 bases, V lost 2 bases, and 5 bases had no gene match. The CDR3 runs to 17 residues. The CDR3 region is CASSLIGTGGYSYEQYF. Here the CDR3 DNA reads TGTGCCAGCAGCTTAATTGGGACAGGGGGCTACTCCTACGAGCAGTACTTC.

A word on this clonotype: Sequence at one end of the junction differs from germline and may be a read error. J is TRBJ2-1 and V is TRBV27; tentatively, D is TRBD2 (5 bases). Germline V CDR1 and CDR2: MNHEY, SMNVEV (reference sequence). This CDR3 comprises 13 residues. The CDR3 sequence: CASSFGVVNERFF. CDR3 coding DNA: TGTGCCAGCAGTTTCGGGGTGGTCAATGAGCGGTTCTTC.

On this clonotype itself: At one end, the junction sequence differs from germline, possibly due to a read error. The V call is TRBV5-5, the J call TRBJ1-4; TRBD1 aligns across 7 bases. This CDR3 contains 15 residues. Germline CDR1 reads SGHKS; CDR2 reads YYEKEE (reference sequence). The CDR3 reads CASSLAWDSGKKLVF. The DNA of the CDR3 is TGTGCCAGCAGCTTGGCCTGGGACAGCGGGAAAAAACTGGTTTTT.

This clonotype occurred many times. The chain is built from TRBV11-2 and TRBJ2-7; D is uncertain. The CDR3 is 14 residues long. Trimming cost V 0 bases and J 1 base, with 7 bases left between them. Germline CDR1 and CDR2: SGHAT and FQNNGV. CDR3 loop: CASSLDGRSYEQYF. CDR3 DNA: TGTGCCAGCAGCTTAGATGGCCGGTCCTACGAGCAGTACTTC.

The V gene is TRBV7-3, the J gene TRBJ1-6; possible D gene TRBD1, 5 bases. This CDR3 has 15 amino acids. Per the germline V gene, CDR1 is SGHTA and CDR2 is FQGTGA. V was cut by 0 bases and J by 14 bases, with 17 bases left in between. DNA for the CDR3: TGTGCCAGCAGCTTAACGGGGGTAGGGGCCGAAACCCTCCACTTT. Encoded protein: CASSLTGVGAETLHF.

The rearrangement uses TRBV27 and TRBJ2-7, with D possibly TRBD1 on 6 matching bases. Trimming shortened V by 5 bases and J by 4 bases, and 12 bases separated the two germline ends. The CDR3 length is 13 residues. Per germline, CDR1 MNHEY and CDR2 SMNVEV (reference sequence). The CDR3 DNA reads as TGTGCCAGCAGTCTTCAGGACAGTTACGAGCAGTACTTC. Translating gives CASSLQDSYEQYF.

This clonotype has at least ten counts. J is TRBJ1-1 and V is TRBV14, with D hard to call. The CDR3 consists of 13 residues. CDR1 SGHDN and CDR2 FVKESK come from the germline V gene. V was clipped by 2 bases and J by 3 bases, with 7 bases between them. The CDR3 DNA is TGTGCCAGCAGCCAAAGCCGGCACACTGAAGCTTTCTTT. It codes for CASSQSRHTEAFF.

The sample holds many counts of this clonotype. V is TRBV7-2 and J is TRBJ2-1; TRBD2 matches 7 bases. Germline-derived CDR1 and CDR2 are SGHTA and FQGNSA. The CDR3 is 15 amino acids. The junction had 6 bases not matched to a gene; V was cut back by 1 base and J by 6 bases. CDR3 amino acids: CASSLGTSDFNEQFF. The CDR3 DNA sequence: TGTGCCAGCAGCTTAGGTACTAGCGACTTCAATGAGCAGTTCTTC.

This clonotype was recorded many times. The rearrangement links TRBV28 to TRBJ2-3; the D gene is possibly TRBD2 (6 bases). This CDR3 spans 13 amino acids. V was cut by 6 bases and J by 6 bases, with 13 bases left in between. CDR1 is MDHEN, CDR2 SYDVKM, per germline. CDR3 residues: CASSYPTSDTQYF. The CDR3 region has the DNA TGTGCCAGCAGCTATCCCACTAGCGATACGCAGTATTTT.